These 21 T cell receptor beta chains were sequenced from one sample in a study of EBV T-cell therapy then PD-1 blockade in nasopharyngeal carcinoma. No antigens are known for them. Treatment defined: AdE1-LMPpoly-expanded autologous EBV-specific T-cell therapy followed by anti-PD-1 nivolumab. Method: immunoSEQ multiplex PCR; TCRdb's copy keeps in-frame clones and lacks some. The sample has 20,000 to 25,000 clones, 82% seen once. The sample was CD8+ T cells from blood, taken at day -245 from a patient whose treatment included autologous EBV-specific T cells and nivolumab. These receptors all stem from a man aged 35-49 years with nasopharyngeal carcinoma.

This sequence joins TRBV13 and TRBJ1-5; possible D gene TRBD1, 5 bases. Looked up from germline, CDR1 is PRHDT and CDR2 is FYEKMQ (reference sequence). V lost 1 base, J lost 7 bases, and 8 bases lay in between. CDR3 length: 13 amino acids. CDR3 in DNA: TGTGCCAGCAGCTTAGCTCAGGGACAGCCCCAGCATTTT. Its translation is CASSLAQGQPQHF.

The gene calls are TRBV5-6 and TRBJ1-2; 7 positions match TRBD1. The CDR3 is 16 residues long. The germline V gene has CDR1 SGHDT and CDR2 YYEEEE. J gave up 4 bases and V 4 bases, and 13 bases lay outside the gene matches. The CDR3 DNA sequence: TGTGCCAGCAGCCTAGCCAACAGGGGAGAGGTCTATGGCTACACCTTC. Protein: CASSLANRGEVYGYTF.

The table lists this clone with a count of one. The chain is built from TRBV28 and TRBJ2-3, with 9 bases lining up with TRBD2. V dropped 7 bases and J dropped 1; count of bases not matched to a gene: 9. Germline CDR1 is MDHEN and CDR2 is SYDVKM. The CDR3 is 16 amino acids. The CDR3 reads CASNWGRGGRTDTQYF. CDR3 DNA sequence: TGTGCCAGCAATTGGGGGCGGGGGGGCCGCACAGATACGCAGTATTTT.

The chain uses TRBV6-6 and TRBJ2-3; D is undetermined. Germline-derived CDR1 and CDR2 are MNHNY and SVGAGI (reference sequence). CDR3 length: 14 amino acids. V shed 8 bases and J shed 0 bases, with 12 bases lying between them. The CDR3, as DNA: TGTGCCAGCGCAGACTTCTCTAGCACAGATACGCAGTATTTT. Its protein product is CASADFSSTDTQYF.

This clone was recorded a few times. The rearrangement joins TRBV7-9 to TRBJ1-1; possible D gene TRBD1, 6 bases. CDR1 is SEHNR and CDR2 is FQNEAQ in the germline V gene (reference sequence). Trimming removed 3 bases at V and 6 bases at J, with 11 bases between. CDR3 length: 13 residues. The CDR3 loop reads CASSFLGQSEAFF. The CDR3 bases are TGTGCCAGCAGCTTTCTAGGACAGTCTGAAGCTTTCTTT.

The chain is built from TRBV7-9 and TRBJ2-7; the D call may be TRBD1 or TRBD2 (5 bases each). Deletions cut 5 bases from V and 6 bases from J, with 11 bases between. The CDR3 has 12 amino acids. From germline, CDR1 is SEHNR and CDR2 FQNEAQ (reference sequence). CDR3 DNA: TGTGCCAGCAGCATACGGGGACGCGAGCAGTACTTC. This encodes CASSIRGREQYF.

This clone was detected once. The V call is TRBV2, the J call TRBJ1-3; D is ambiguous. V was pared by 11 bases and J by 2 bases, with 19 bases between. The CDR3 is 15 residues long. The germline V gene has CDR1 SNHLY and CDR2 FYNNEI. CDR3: CALTRVTDPGNTIYF. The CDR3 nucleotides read TGTGCCCTGACTCGGGTAACGGACCCTGGAAACACCATATATTTT.

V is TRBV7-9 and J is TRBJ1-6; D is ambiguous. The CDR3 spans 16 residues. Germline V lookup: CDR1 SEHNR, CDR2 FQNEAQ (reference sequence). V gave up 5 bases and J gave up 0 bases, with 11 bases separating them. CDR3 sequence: CASSPLRDSYNSPLHF. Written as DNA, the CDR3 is TGTGCCAGCAGCCCCCTTCGAGACTCCTATAATTCACCCCTCCACTTT.

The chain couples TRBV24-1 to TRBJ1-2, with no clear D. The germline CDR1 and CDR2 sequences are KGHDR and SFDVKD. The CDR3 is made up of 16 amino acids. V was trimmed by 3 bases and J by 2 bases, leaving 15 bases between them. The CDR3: CATSDLRSDSNYGYTF. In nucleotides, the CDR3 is TGTGCCACCAGTGATCTGAGGTCCGACTCAAACTATGGCTACACCTTC.

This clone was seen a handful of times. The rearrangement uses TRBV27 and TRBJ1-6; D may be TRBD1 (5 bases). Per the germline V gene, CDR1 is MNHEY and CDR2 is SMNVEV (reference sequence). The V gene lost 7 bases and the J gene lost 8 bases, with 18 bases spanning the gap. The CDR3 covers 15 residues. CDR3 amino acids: CASTVLGGIDSPLHF. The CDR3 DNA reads TGTGCCAGCACTGTTTTGGGGGGGATAGATTCACCCCTCCACTTT.

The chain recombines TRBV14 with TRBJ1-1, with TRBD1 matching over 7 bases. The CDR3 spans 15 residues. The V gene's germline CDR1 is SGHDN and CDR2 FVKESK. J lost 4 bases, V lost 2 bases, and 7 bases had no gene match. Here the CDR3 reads CASSQLQGRSTEAFF. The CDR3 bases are TGTGCCAGCAGCCAATTACAGGGGAGAAGCACTGAAGCTTTCTTT.

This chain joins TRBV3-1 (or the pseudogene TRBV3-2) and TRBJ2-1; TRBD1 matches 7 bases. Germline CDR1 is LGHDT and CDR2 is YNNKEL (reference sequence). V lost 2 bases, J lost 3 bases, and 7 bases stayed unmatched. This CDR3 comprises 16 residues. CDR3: CASSQFLTGYYNEQFF. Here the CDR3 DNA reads TGTGCCAGCAGCCAATTTTTGACAGGGTACTACAATGAGCAGTTCTTC.

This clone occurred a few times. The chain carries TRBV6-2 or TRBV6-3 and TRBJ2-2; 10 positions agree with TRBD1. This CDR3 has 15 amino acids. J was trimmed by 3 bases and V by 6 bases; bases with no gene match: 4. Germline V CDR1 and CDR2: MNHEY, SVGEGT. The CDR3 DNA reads TGTGCCAGCAGCCCCGGGACAGGGGACACCGGGGAGCTGTTTTTT. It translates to CASSPGTGDTGELFF.

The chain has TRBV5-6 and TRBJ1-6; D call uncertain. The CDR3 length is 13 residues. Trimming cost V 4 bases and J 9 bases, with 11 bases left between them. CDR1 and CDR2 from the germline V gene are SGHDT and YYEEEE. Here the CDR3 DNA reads TGTGCCAGCAGCACCTCAACCCGTTCACCCCTCCACTTT. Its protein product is CASSTSTRSPLHF.

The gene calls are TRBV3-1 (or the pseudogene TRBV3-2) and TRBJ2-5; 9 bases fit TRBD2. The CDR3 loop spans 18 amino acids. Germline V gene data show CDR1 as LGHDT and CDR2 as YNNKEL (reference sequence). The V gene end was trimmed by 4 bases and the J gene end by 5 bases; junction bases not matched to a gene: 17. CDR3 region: CASSPPGGCAGGPETQYF. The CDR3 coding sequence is TGTGCCAGCAGCCCCCCCGGGGGGTGCGCGGGGGGGCCCGAGACCCAGTACTTC.

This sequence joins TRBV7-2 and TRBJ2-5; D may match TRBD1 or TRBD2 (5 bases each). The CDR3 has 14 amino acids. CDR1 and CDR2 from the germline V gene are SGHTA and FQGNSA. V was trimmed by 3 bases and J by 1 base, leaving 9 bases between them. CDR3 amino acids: CASSFGGPQETQYF. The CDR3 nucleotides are TGTGCCAGCAGCTTTGGGGGACCCCAAGAGACCCAGTACTTC.

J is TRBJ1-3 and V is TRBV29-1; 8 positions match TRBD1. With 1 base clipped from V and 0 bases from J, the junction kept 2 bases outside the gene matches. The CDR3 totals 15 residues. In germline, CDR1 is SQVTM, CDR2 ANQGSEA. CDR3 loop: CSVEVTGGSGNTIYF. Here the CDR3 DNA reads TGCAGCGTTGAAGTTACAGGGGGCTCTGGAAACACCATATATTTT.

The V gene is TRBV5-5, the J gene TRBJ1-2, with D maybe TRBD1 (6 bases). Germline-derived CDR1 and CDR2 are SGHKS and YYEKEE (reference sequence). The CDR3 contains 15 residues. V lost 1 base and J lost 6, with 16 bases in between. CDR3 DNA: TGTGCCAGCAGCTTGTTGTTCAGGGGTGGAGATGGCTACACCTTC. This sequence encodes CASSLLFRGGDGYTF.

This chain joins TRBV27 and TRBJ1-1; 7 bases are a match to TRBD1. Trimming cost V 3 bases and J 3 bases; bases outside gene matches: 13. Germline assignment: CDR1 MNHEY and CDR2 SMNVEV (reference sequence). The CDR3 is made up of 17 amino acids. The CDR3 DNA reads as TGTGCCAGCAGTTTGGGGCCTTCAGGGGGGGCCTACACTGAAGCTTTCTTT. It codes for CASSLGPSGGAYTEAFF.

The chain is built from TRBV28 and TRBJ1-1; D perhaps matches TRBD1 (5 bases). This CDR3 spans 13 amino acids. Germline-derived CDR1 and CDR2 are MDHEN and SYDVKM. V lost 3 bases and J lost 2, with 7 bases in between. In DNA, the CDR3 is TGTGCCAGCAGTTTGGGGGAAAACACTGAAGCTTTCTTT. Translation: CASSLGENTEAFF.

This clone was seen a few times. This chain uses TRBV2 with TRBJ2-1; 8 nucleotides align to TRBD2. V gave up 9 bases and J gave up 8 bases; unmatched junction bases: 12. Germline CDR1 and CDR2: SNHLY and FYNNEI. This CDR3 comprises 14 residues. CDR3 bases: TGTGCCAGGCCGGGGCTAGCGGGTTCGTATGAGCAGTTCTTC. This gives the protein CARPGLAGSYEQFF.